A single sample is the source of the 17 T cell receptor beta chains below, sequenced in a study. TCRdb redid the calling of the 5' RACE reads with MiXCR, one entry per CDR3 protein. The sample yields 5,200 or so distinct CDR3 sequences, about three quarters seen once. Sequences were obtained from naive CD4+ T cells sorted from blood. Subset meaning: naive CD4+ T cells, CD4+CD45RA+CD25-. Receptors were obtained from a female donor with breast cancer.

The genes are TRBV6-5 and TRBJ1-1, with TRBD1 as a possible D gene (6 bases). This CDR3 is 15 amino acids long. Trimming took 3 bases from V and 2 from J, leaving 13 bases between them. The germline V gene has CDR1 MNHEY and CDR2 SVGAGI. The CDR3 DNA reads TGTGCCAGCAGTTATGGGGGGCACTTTAACACTGAAGCTTTCTTT. Its protein is CASSYGGHFNTEAFF.

This chain links TRBV7-3 with TRBJ2-7; D might be TRBD1 (7 bases). Germline CDR1 SGHTA, CDR2 FQGTGA. This CDR3 has 14 amino acids. The germline V and J ends were trimmed by 3 bases and 5 bases, with 14 bases remaining between them. CDR3 bases: TGTGCCAGCAGCTTGTATGGCAGGGGGGACGAGCAGTACTTC. Its protein is CASSLYGRGDEQYF.

As concerns this clonotype: The junction and the germline gene differ at one end; a read error may be behind it. The chain joins TRBV5-1 to TRBJ2-7; D possibly uses TRBD1 or TRBD2 (5 bases each). The CDR3 spans 15 residues. Per germline, CDR1 SGHRS and CDR2 YFSETQ. The CDR3 DNA reads as TGCGCCAGCAGCGATTCCGGGACGGTCGGCCACGAGCAGAACTTC. It translates to CASSDSGTVGHEQNF.

This clonotype was observed a handful of times. The V call is TRBV7-3, the J call TRBJ1-6; D gene unclear. Germline values: CDR1 SGHTA, CDR2 FQGTGA. V dropped 3 bases and J dropped 7 bases, with 7 bases sitting between them. This CDR3 spans 13 amino acids. For the CDR3, the DNA is TGTGCCAGCAGCTTGGAACGCAATTCACCCCTCCACTTT. It codes for CASSLERNSPLHF.

There are a few counts of this clonotype. J is TRBJ1-6 and V is TRBV25-1; D unclear. CDR1 MGHDK and CDR2 SYGVNS come from the germline V gene. The CDR3 covers 15 residues. V gave up 3 bases and J gave up 4 bases, with 10 bases separating them. DNA for the CDR3: TGTGCCAGCAGTGATGCAGCGGTTTATAATTCACCCCTCCACTTT. Translated, it gives CASSDAAVYNSPLHF.

This chain connects TRBV5-1 to TRBJ1-6; 7 positions agree with TRBD1. Losses at the gene ends were 3 bases for V and 9 bases for J; bases not matched to a gene: 9. The CDR3 has 15 amino acids. Germline values: CDR1 SGHRS, CDR2 YFSETQ. CDR3 region: CASSSGGTEASPLHF. Here the CDR3 DNA reads TGCGCCAGCAGCTCAGGCGGGACAGAAGCTTCACCCCTCCACTTT. Full variable domain (rest looked up from reference TRBV5-1 and TRBJ1-6): KAGVTQTPRYLIKTRGQQVTLSCSPISGHRSVSWYQQTPGQGLQFLFEYFSETQRNKGNFPGRFSGRQFSNSRSEMNVSTLELGDSALYLCASSSGGTEASPLHFGNGTRLTVT.

The rearrangement joins TRBV29-1 to TRBJ1-2, with D possibly being TRBD1 (5 bases). In germline, CDR1 is SQVTM, CDR2 ANQGSEA. The CDR3 covers 12 residues. Trimming took off 1 base at V and 8 bases at J, with 11 bases between the two ends. The DNA for the CDR3 is TGCAGCGTTGAAGCCTTGGGGCTCGGCTACACCTTC. Translating it yields CSVEALGLGYTF.

The J gene is TRBJ1-2, the V gene TRBV28; D unclear. V lost 1 base, J lost 8 bases, and 20 bases lay in between. The CDR3 sequence is 16 residues long. The germline V gene encodes CDR1 MDHEN and CDR2 SYDVKM. The CDR3 DNA sequence: TGTGCCAGCAGTTTATTACCCCACGGGAAGTCTCGGGGCTACACCTTC. Its protein is CASSLLPHGKSRGYTF.

V is TRBV6-2 or TRBV6-3 and J is TRBJ2-3; the D call may be TRBD1 or TRBD2 (5 bases each). Germline CDR1 MNHEY, CDR2 SVGEGT. The CDR3 extends over 18 amino acids. The V gene lost 0 bases and the J gene lost 0 bases, with 16 bases spanning the gap. The CDR3 nucleotides read TGTGCCAGCAGTTACTCGACTCTAGACGGGGCAAGCACAGATACGCAGTATTTT. As protein: CASSYSTLDGASTDTQYF.

This clonotype showed up just a few times. J is TRBJ1-3 and V is TRBV20-1; unclear D gene. Trimming removed 0 bases at V and 3 bases at J, with 9 bases between. The V gene's germline CDR1 is DFQATT and CDR2 SNEGSKA (reference sequence). The CDR3 is 14 residues long. The CDR3 region has the DNA TGCAGTGCTAGAGATTTCGACGGTGGAAACACCATATATTTT. Amino acid sequence: CSARDFDGGNTIYF.

This clonotype was observed a handful of times. The chain is built from TRBV10-3 and TRBJ2-6; no reliable D call. The CDR3 length is 13 residues. Trimming pared 2 bases from V and 2 bases from J, leaving 1 base between. CDR1 is ENHRY and CDR2 is SYGVKD in the germline V gene. This CDR3 is CAISEPGANVLTF. The DNA for the CDR3 is TGTGCCATCAGTGAGCCTGGGGCCAACGTCCTGACTTTC.

This clonotype is a singleton in its sample. The rearrangement links TRBV12-3 or TRBV12-4 to TRBJ2-7; 7 nucleotides line up with TRBD2. The CDR3 has 14 amino acids. Trimming took 6 bases from V and 5 from J; bases not matched to a gene: 10. Written as DNA, the CDR3 is TGTGCCAGCAGACCTGGACTAGGGCGAGACGAGCAGTACTTC. Its protein product is CASRPGLGRDEQYF.

This sequence joins TRBV11-2 and TRBJ2-5; 7 bases map to TRBD1. Per the germline V gene, CDR1 is SGHAT and CDR2 is FQNNGV. After removal of 5 bases from V and 4 bases from J, the junction contained 7 bases not matched to a gene. The CDR3 runs to 14 residues. CDR3: CASSQTGVGETQYF. The DNA of the CDR3 is TGTGCCAGCAGCCAAACAGGGGTTGGAGAGACCCAGTACTTC.

The chain combines TRBV12-3 or TRBV12-4 with TRBJ1-6; 7 nucleotides align to TRBD1. The ends lost 2 bases at V and 14 bases at J; junction bases unmatched: 6. The CDR3 is made up of 13 amino acids. CDR3 in amino acids: CASSLQGVTALHF. The CDR3 region has the DNA TGTGCCAGCAGTTTACAGGGGGTCACGGCCCTCCACTTT.

This chain joins TRBV4-2 and TRBJ2-1; D is ambiguous. The CDR3 totals 13 residues. CDR1 is LGHNA and CDR2 is YNFKEQ in the germline V gene. Trimming took 6 bases from V and 8 from J, leaving 14 bases between them. CDR3 residues: CASSLGPMDEQFF. In nucleotides, the CDR3 is TGTGCCAGCAGTCTCGGGCCCATGGATGAGCAGTTCTTC.

This clonotype turned up a few times. The chain combines TRBV7-6 with TRBJ2-5, with 14 bases identical to TRBD2. V was pared by 5 bases and J by 4 bases, with 3 bases of the junction left unmatched. The CDR3 extends over 15 amino acids. Germline V gene sequence: CDR1 SGHVS, CDR2 FNYEAQ. The CDR3 protein is CASSKGLAGAETQYF. The CDR3 nucleotides are TGTGCCAGCAGCAAGGGACTAGCGGGGGCAGAGACCCAGTACTTC.

This chain joins TRBV7-6 and TRBJ1-1; D call uncertain. The V end lost 5 bases, the J end lost 0 bases, and 7 bases lay between the germline ends. The CDR3 has 13 residues. Looked up from germline, CDR1 is SGHVS and CDR2 is FNYEAQ. The CDR3 sequence: CASSPLMNTEAFF. The CDR3 bases are TGTGCCAGCAGCCCCCTAATGAACACTGAAGCTTTCTTT.